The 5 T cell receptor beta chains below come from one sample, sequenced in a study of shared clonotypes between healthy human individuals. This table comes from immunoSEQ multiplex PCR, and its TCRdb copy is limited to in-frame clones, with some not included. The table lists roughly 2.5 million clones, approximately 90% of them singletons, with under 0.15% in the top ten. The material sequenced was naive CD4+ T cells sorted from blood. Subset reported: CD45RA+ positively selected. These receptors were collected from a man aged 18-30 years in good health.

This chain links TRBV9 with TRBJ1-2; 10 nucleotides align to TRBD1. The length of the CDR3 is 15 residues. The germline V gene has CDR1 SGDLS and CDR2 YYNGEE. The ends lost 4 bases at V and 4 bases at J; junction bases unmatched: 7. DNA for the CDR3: TGTGCCAGCAGCCTCACGACAGGGGGCACCTATGGCTACACCTTC. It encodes CASSLTTGGTYGYTF.

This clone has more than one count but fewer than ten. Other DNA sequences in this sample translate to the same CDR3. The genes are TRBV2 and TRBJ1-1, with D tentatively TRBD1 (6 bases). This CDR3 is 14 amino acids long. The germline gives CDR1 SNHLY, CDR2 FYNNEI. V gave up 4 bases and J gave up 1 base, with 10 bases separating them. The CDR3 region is CASSVGRGNTEAFF. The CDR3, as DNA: TGTGCCAGCAGTGTGGGCAGGGGGAACACTGAAGCTTTCTTT. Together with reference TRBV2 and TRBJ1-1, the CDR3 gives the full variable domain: EPEVTQTPSHQVTQMGQEVILRCVPISNHLYFYWYRQILGQKVEFLVSFYNNEISEKSEIFDDQFSVERPDGSNFTLKIRSTKLEDSAMYFCASSVGRGNTEAFFGQGTRLTVV.

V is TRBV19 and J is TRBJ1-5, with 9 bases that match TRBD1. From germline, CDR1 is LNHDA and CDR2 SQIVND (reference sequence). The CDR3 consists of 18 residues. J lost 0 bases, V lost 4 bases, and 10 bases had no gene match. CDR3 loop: CASSTGQGSFYSNQPQHF. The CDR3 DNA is TGTGCCAGTAGTACGGGACAGGGTTCCTTTTATAGCAATCAGCCCCAGCATTTT.

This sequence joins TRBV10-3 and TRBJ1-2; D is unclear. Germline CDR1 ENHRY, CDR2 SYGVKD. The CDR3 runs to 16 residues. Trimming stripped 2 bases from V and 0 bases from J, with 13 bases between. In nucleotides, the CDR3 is TGTGCCATCAGTGAGACCGGGAGTCCAACTAACTATGGCTACACCTTC. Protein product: CAISETGSPTNYGYTF.

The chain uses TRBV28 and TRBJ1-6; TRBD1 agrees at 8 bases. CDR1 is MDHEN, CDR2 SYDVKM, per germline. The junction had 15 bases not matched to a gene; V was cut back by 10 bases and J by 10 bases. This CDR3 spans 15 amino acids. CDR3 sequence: CATLSPDRVSSPLHF. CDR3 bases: TGTGCCACCCTTTCCCCGGACAGGGTTTCCTCACCCCTCCACTTT. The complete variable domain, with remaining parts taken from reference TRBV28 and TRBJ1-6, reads DVKVTQSSRYLVKRTGEKVFLECVQDMDHENMFWYRQDPGLGLRLIYFSYDVKMKEKGDIPEGYSVSREKKERFSLILESASTNQTSMYLCATLSPDRVSSPLHFGNGTRLTVT.